This record looks at one T cell receptor (beta chain) sequence and its context. This clonotype came up a few times. Its specific antigen is unknown. The sample holds no much larger clone one base away, and base qualities are not on file. The data belong to a study of post-analysis software for immune sequencing data (dated by TCRdb to between 2015 and 2017). With regard to the full study: Disease courses on record covered relapsing-remitting, secondary progressive and progressive-relapsing multiple sclerosis, though some patients had no subtype annotation. Patient repertoires were compared against roughly 12 previously published healthy control repertoires from donors aged about 6 to 27 years. A subset of samples was prepared in parallel using single-end sample barcoding, then pooled and co-amplified after Illumina adapter ligation.

CDR1 SGHAT and CDR2 FQNNGV are derived from the germline V gene. V loses 5 bases of germline sequence and J loses 0 bases, and the interval between the two ends is 23 bases. The CDR3 holds 19 amino acids from the cysteine to the phenylalanine. Only the CDR3 region is kept as DNA, spanning 57 bases read in frame from base 1. Libraries were constructed by PCR. The instrument was an Illumina HiSeq 2500. To reduce PCR and sequencing biases, unique molecular identifiers were incorporated into the TCR beta cDNA libraries. Every 1 to 10 million input T cells yielded roughly 500,000 cDNA molecules, meaning each molecule approximated one T cell. The patient libraries were prepared and sequenced using the same protocol as the earlier healthy control dataset. Within a given batch, samples were prepared together, multiplexed and sequenced on the same HiSeq lane. As for the authors' bioinformatics: MIGEC handled the raw barcoded reads, throwing out single-read molecular identifier groups before consensus assembly and CDR3 extraction. Clonotype tables were post-analysed with VDJtools, normalizing diversity by down-sampling all datasets to the smallest sample size. In repertoire overlap clustering, CDR3 amino acid sequences, but not nucleotide sequences, were matched to correct batch-related cross-sample contamination. Through fastp at Q25 and MiXCR, TCRdb rebuilt clones from the public reads, retaining in-frame beta chains. All rows with the same CDR3 protein become a single entry with the most common DNA and genes. TCRdb assigned the V and J calls; the authors' analysis was not used. This sample lists under 200,000 distinct CDR3 sequences; approximately 30% were detected once. Around 3.2% of the sample is taken by the ten largest.

Broader findings and caveats from the paper: Strong co-clustering of samples prepared in the same batch was shown by direct clustering with F measure, prompting a batch-effect correction. The multiple sclerosis patient group was slightly younger than the control group. Multiple sclerosis patients had significantly lower normalized Chao1 diversity than controls, a result that suggests substantial peripheral T-cell clonal expansion. Patients showed significantly higher frequencies than controls for a handful of TRBV segments, among them TRBV5-6, TRBV5-1 and TRBV20-1.

To demonstrate the VDJtools post-analysis software, TCR beta repertoires were profiled from the peripheral blood of about 13 young patients with multiple sclerosis. The multiple sclerosis patients were children and adolescents between roughly 6 and 17 years of age. This receptor was identified in a girl aged 2-17 years with multiple sclerosis. The source material was blood. This chain is built from TRBV11-2 and TRBJ1-3; TRBD1 is a weak D gene call, 5 bases matching. DNA sequence: TGTGCCAGCAGCCCCAAGAATTTGGGACGCTCGGACTCTGGAAACACCATATATTTT. Its protein product is CASSPKNLGRSDSGNTIYF. With the portions outside the CDR3 filled from the reference TRBV11-2 and TRBJ1-3 genes, the complete variable region becomes EAGVAQSPRYKIIEKRQSVAFWCNPISGHATLYWYQQILGQGPKLLIQFQNNGVVDDSQLPKDRFSAERLKGVDSTLKIQPAKLEDSAVYLCASSPKNLGRSDSGNTIYFGEGSWLTVV.